These T cell receptor beta chains were read from a single sample in a study of blood T cell repertoires in COVID-19. Clones were read by immunoSEQ multiplex PCR, and TCRdb kept only the in-frame ones, dropping some. The sample consists of more than 150,000 clones, more than 75% of them appearing once. Sequences were obtained from peripheral blood. The origin of the receptors is a man aged 35 to 55 with active or convalescent COVID-19. CDR3s include the opening cysteine and the closing phenylalanine or tryptophan. A D gene is named only where the DNA matches it firmly. Clone size is not always given. Where it is, it says once, few, many or a class for expanded clones.

size	V	D	J	CDR3	DNA
.	TRBV19	TRBD1	TRBJ1-5	CASTFQQGNQPQHF	TGTGCCAGTACCTTCCAACAGGGGAATCAGCCCCAGCATTTT
.	TRBV3-1/TRBV3-2	TRBD1	TRBJ2-2	CASSQDRKGAANTGELFF	TGTGCCAGCAGCCAAGATCGTAAGGGGGCGGCGAACACCGGGGAGCTGTTTTTT
.	TRBV6-2/TRBV6-3	.	TRBJ2-5	CASSYNVPETQYF	TGTGCCAGCAGTTATAATGTTCCAGAGACCCAGTACTTC
.	TRBV6-6	.	TRBJ2-7	CASSPPTAEGGEQYF	TGTGCCAGCAGTCCACCTACAGCAGAGGGTGGGGAGCAGTACTTC
.	TRBV9	.	TRBJ1-2	CASSAAQGNGYTF	TGTGCCAGCAGCGCCGCCCAGGGTAACGGCTACACCTTC
.	TRBV7-9	.	TRBJ2-3	CASSPPGSDTQYF	TGTGCCAGCAGCCCCCCGGGGTCAGATACGCAGTATTTT
once	TRBV10-3	.	TRBJ1-5	CAISGGGLGNQPQHF	TGTGCCATCAGCGGAGGCGGCTTGGGCAATCAGCCCCAGCATTTT
.	TRBV27	TRBD2	TRBJ2-1	CASSLGTSGGKNEQFF	TGTGCCAGCAGTTTAGGGACTAGCGGGGGAAAAAATGAGCAGTTCTTC
.	TRBV6-5	.	TRBJ1-5	CASTWGQAYNQPQHF	TGTGCCAGCACCTGGGGCCAGGCCTACAATCAGCCCCAGCATTTT
.	TRBV3-1/TRBV3-2	.	TRBJ1-1	CASRVTENTEAFF	TGTGCCAGCAGAGTGACAGAGAACACTGAAGCTTTCTTT
.	TRBV5-5	.	TRBJ1-5	CASSSQGDQPQHF	TGTGCCAGCAGCTCACAGGGAGATCAGCCCCAGCATTTT
.	TRBV11-2	.	TRBJ1-6	CASSFPYNSPLHF	TGTGCCAGCAGCTTTCCGTATAATTCACCCCTCCACTTT
.	TRBV15	.	TRBJ1-1	CATSRVENTEAFF	TGTGCCACCAGCAGAGTAGAGAACACTGAAGCTTTCTTT
.	TRBV5-1	TRBD2	TRBJ2-3	CASSLGASGGPNGGTDTQYF	TGCGCCAGCAGCTTGGGGGCTAGCGGGGGCCCAAATGGGGGCACAGATACGCAGTATTTT
.	TRBV4-3	.	TRBJ1-3	CASSQNGGGNTIYF	TGCGCCAGCAGCCAAAATGGAGGCGGAAACACCATATATTTT
.	TRBV6-5	TRBD1	TRBJ1-2	CASSQGAVSNYGYTF	TGTGCCAGCAGCCAGGGGGCGGTTTCAAACTATGGCTACACCTTC
.	TRBV2	.	TRBJ1-6	CASSESGANSPLHF	TGTGCCAGCAGTGAGTCTGGGGCAAATTCACCCCTCCACTTT
.	TRBV5-4	TRBD1	TRBJ1-2	CASSRQGVYGYTF	TGTGCCAGCAGTCGTCAGGGGGTCTATGGCTACACCTTC
.	TRBV29-1	TRBD1	TRBJ1-2	CSVAGQGYGYTF	TGCAGCGTAGCTGGACAGGGGTACGGCTACACCTTC
.	TRBV10-3	.	TRBJ1-5	CAISDRDNYSNQPQHF	TGTGCCATCAGTGACCGGGACAATTATAGCAATCAGCCCCAGCATTTT
.	TRBV3-1/TRBV3-2	TRBD1	TRBJ2-3	CASSQWDSLSTDTQYF	TGTGCCAGCAGCCAATGGGACAGCCTTAGCACAGATACGCAGTATTTT
once	TRBV27	.	TRBJ1-1	CASSALLTFRNTEAFF	TGTGCCAGCAGTGCCCTCCTAACGTTCCGGAACACTGAAGCTTTCTTT
.	TRBV20-1	.	TRBJ2-1	CSASRGNNEQFF	TGCAGTGCTAGTAGGGGAAACAATGAGCAGTTCTTC
.	TRBV6-5	TRBD1	TRBJ1-6	CASSSLDRADSPLHF	TGTGCCAGCAGTTCCCTCGACAGGGCTGATTCACCCCTCCACTTT
.	TRBV24-1	TRBD1	TRBJ2-7	CATSEPGTAEQYF	TGTGCCACCAGTGAACCCGGGACAGCCGAGCAGTACTTC
.	TRBV4-1	.	TRBJ1-6	CASSPRGQLSNSPLHF	TGCGCCAGCAGCCCCAGAGGACAGCTAAGTAATTCACCCCTCCACTTT
.	TRBV6-5	TRBD1	TRBJ1-2	CASSYQETGGFYGYTF	TGTGCCAGCAGTTACCAGGAGACAGGGGGCTTTTATGGCTACACCTTC
few	TRBV4-3	.	TRBJ1-6	CASSQERSQGYSPLHF	TGCGCCAGCAGCCAAGAAAGGTCACAGGGCTATTCACCCCTCCACTTT
.	TRBV5-1	.	TRBJ1-3	CASSLDQDSTTGNTIYF	TGCGCCAGCAGCTTGGATCAGGACAGCACAACGGGAAACACCATATATTTT
.	TRBV6-5	TRBD1	TRBJ1-4	CASSYGDRATNEKLFF	TGTGCCAGCAGTTACGGGGACAGAGCAACTAATGAAAAACTGTTTTTT
.	TRBV29-1	.	TRBJ2-7	CSFLPYLGGEQYF	TGCAGCTTCCTGCCATACTTAGGCGGCGAGCAGTACTTC